One and the same sample provided the 14 T cell receptor beta chains below, sequenced in a study of blood T cell repertoires in COVID-19. Clones were read by immunoSEQ multiplex PCR, and TCRdb kept only the in-frame ones, dropping some. The sample yields over 85,000 clones, approximately 87% seen once. Input material: peripheral blood. The receptors shown here come from a human donor in a cohort sampled during active COVID-19.

The chain is built from TRBV6-5 and TRBJ2-3, with D possibly TRBD2 on 5 matching bases. CDR1 is MNHEY and CDR2 is SVGAGI in the germline V gene. The CDR3 runs 14 residues. V lost 7 bases and J lost 0, with 11 bases in between. Here the CDR3 DNA reads TGTGCCAGCACCCCCCCGGGGAGCACAGATACGCAGTATTTT. It specifies CASTPPGSTDTQYF.

The chain employs TRBV6-5 and TRBJ1-5; D may be TRBD1 (5 bases). The V gene's germline CDR1 is MNHEY and CDR2 SVGAGI. The CDR3 runs 14 residues. V gave up 2 bases and J gave up 4 bases, with 9 bases separating them. The CDR3 loop is CASSYDPGNQPQHF. The CDR3 DNA follows: TGTGCCAGCAGTTACGATCCAGGGAATCAGCCCCAGCATTTT.

This chain links TRBV30 with TRBJ1-2, with TRBD1 identical over 9 bases. Per the germline V gene, CDR1 is GTSNPN and CDR2 is SVGIG (reference sequence). Trimming took 2 bases from V and 1 from J; bases not matched to a gene: 8. CDR3 size: 16 residues. CDR3 nucleotides: TGTGCCTGGAGTCCTGCGGGGACAGGGAGTAACTATGGCTACACCTTC. As protein: CAWSPAGTGSNYGYTF.

The V call is TRBV27, the J call TRBJ2-2; D perhaps matches TRBD1 (5 bases). The CDR3 totals 16 residues. V dropped 8 bases and J dropped 5 bases, with 21 bases sitting between them. Germline assignment: CDR1 MNHEY and CDR2 SMNVEV (reference sequence). The CDR3 region is CASSPGVAGITGELFF. CDR3 in DNA: TGTGCCAGCTCCCCTGGGGTGGCAGGGATTACCGGGGAGCTGTTTTTT.

The chain is built from TRBV6-6 and TRBJ2-5; no reliable D call. This CDR3 is built from 11 residues. From germline, CDR1 is MNHNY and CDR2 SVGAGI (reference sequence). V gave up 6 bases and J gave up 1 base, with 3 bases separating them. The CDR3 is CASSFQETQYF. CDR3 sequence (DNA): TGTGCCAGCAGCTTCCAAGAGACCCAGTACTTC.

The gene calls are TRBV3-1 (or the pseudogene TRBV3-2) and TRBJ2-7; a possible D gene is TRBD1 (6 bases). Trimming took off 1 base at V and 2 bases at J, with 12 bases between the two ends. Germline V lookup: CDR1 LGHDT, CDR2 YNNKEL (reference sequence). The CDR3 is made up of 15 amino acids. As DNA, the CDR3 is TGTGCCAGCAGCCAAGGATGGACAGCCACCTACGAGCAGTACTTC. It specifies CASSQGWTATYEQYF.

The rearrangement uses TRBV6-5 and TRBJ1-5; 8 bases line up with TRBD1. V gave up 7 bases and J gave up 1 base; unmatched junction bases: 6. From germline, CDR1 is MNHEY and CDR2 SVGAGI. The CDR3 extends over 15 amino acids. This chain's CDR3 is CASTEDRASNQPQHF. The CDR3 coding sequence is TGTGCCAGCACCGAGGACAGGGCGAGCAATCAGCCCCAGCATTTT.

This clone has just one count. V and J are TRBV5-4 and TRBJ1-3; 7 nucleotides match TRBD1. The germline CDR1 and CDR2 sequences are SGHNT and YYREEE (reference sequence). Unmatched junction bases numbered 11, after V lost 0 bases and J lost 8 bases. The CDR3 is 16 amino acids. Here the CDR3 reads CASSLDLRGRSDTIYF. The CDR3, as DNA: TGTGCCAGCAGCTTGGATCTCAGGGGGAGGTCGGACACCATATATTTT.

The DNA for the CDR3 is TGTGCCAGCAGCCGTTCCCAGGGATTACAAGAGACCCAGTACTTC. It codes for CASSRSQGLQETQYF. This rearrangement joins TRBV7-2 to TRBJ2-5; TRBD1 might be the D (5 bases). The ends were cut back, 5 bases at V and 2 bases at J, with 15 bases in the middle. The CDR3 consists of 15 residues. Looked up from germline, CDR1 is SGHTA and CDR2 is FQGNSA.

The chain is built from TRBV11-2 and TRBJ1-1, with a weak D call TRBD1 (5 bases). This CDR3 comprises 16 residues. Trimming pared 4 bases from V and 2 bases from J, leaving 17 bases between. Germline CDR1 SGHAT, CDR2 FQNNGV. CDR3 DNA sequence: TGTGCCAGCAGCTCCCCTTGGGGTGGGGCAAACACTGAAGCTTTCTTT. Its protein product is CASSSPWGGANTEAFF.

The chain is built from TRBV19 and TRBJ1-6; 8 positions match TRBD1. The CDR3 has 15 residues. CDR1 LNHDA and CDR2 SQIVND come from the germline V gene (reference sequence). Trimming at V came to 5 bases and at J to 5 bases, leaving 5 bases not matched to a gene. CDR3 sequence: CASSARQGNNSPLHF. In DNA form, the CDR3 reads TGTGCCAGTAGTGCCAGACAGGGGAATAATTCACCCCTCCACTTT.

This chain links TRBV28 with TRBJ2-7, with 9 bases that match TRBD1. The CDR3 is made up of 15 amino acids. Trimming at V came to 5 bases and at J to 2 bases, leaving 7 bases not matched to a gene. Per germline, CDR1 MDHEN and CDR2 SYDVKM. In nucleotides, the CDR3 is TGTGCCAGCAGTCCCCGGGACAGGGCTACCTACGAGCAGTACTTC. Protein sequence: CASSPRDRATYEQYF.

This chain uses TRBV9 with TRBJ1-3, with unresolved D. The V end was cut by 4 bases, the J end by 0 bases, with 11 bases between. The germline CDR1 and CDR2 sequences are SGDLS and YYNGEE. The CDR3 runs to 15 residues. The CDR3 reads CASSLGYYSGNTIYF. The CDR3 DNA is TGTGCCAGCAGCCTAGGTTATTACTCTGGAAACACCATATATTTT.

The V call is TRBV29-1, the J call TRBJ2-1, with D unclear. CDR3 length: 15 amino acids. V was pared by 6 bases and J by 0 bases, with 15 bases between. CDR1 is SQVTM and CDR2 is ANQGSEA in the germline V gene. The CDR3 loop is CSVPARGGSYNEQFF. In DNA, the CDR3 is TGCAGCGTGCCAGCGAGAGGTGGCTCCTACAATGAGCAGTTCTTC.